A single sample is the source of the 10 T cell receptor beta chains below, sequenced in a study of blood T cell repertoires in COVID-19. Data came from immunoSEQ multiplex PCR; TCRdb stores just in-frame clones and leaves some out. The sample shows some 250,000 clones, roughly 90% of them seen only once. The sequencing input was PBMCs or T cells enriched from blood (not recorded which). The receptors derive from a woman aged 30 to 39 with acute COVID-19.

In this sample, this clone turned up a few times. The V call is TRBV30, the J call TRBJ2-7; TRBD2 aligns across 8 bases. V lost 2 bases and J lost 7; bases outside the gene matches: 10. Germline CDR1 reads GTSNPN; CDR2 reads SVGIG (reference sequence). The CDR3 sequence is 14 residues long. The CDR3: CAWSKREGSREQYF. CDR3 in DNA: TGTGCCTGGAGTAAACGGGAGGGGTCGAGGGAGCAGTACTTC.

V gene TRBV5-1 combines with J gene TRBJ1-1; D possibly corresponds to TRBD1 (6 bases). This CDR3 comprises 16 residues. CDR1 is SGHRS and CDR2 is YFSETQ in the germline V gene. Trimming took 0 bases from V and 4 from J, leaving 16 bases between them. The CDR3 region is CASSLAAAGVGTEAFF. CDR3 in DNA: TGCGCCAGCAGCTTGGCCGCGGCAGGGGTGGGCACTGAAGCTTTCTTT.

In this sample, this clone turned up a few times. The CDR3 nucleotides are TGTGCCAGCAGCCAAGAATACTACGAGCAGTACTTC. It is translated as CASSQEYYEQYF. This sequence joins TRBV3-1 (or the pseudogene TRBV3-2) and TRBJ2-7; D unresolved. The germline V gene has CDR1 LGHDT and CDR2 YNNKEL (reference sequence). Deletions cut 0 bases from V and 3 bases from J, with 3 bases between. This CDR3 is 12 amino acids long.

The gene calls are TRBV6-5 and TRBJ1-2, with D perhaps matching TRBD1 (6 bases). Germline V lookup: CDR1 MNHEY, CDR2 SVGAGI. The CDR3 is made up of 14 amino acids. V lost 6 bases and J 2 bases, leaving 13 bases between the germline ends. Here the CDR3 reads CASRDPGGNYGYTF. CDR3 sequence (DNA): TGTGCCAGCAGGGACCCGGGGGGCAACTATGGCTACACCTTC.

This clone was picked up one time. The rearrangement uses TRBV13 and TRBJ2-7, with 10 bases fitting TRBD1. This CDR3 region has 14 residues. V gave up 5 bases and J gave up 5 bases; unmatched junction bases: 6. The germline V gene encodes CDR1 PRHDT and CDR2 FYEKMQ (reference sequence). CDR3 DNA: TGTGCCAGCAGCCCCGGGACAGGGGTCGACGAGCAGTACTTC. This translates into CASSPGTGVDEQYF.

The J gene is TRBJ2-1, the V gene TRBV9, with 8 bases that match TRBD2. CDR3 size: 17 residues. Germline assignment: CDR1 SGDLS and CDR2 YYNGEE. J gave up 6 bases and V 3 bases, and 14 bases lay outside the gene matches. CDR3 nucleotide sequence: TGTGCCAGCAGCGCTAGTAGAGAAGGACTAGCAGGCAATGAGCAGTTCTTC. The encoded protein is CASSASREGLAGNEQFF.

The chain has TRBV6-5 and TRBJ1-2, with D possibly being TRBD1 (5 bases). The V gene's germline CDR1 is MNHEY and CDR2 SVGAGI. Trimming left V 6 bases short and J 0 bases short, with 8 bases between. This CDR3 is built from 13 residues. CDR3 sequence (DNA): TGTGCCAGCAGCAGGGCCTCTAACTATGGCTACACCTTC. Translating gives CASSRASNYGYTF.

CDR3 protein: CASSYGLAGRVAQFF. The CDR3 DNA is TGTGCCAGCAGTTACGGATTAGCGGGACGTGTCGCGCAGTTCTTC. This chain links TRBV6-5 with TRBJ2-1; 8 bases fit TRBD2. This CDR3 is built from 15 residues. The germline V gene encodes CDR1 MNHEY and CDR2 SVGAGI. The V segment lost 2 bases and the J segment 12 bases; nucleotides outside the gene matches: 12.

This clone was picked up a small number of times. The CDR3 DNA sequence: TGTGCCAGCAGCCCGACGGGCGGGACAGGGGTCCTCTACAATGAGCAGTTCTTC. It translates to CASSPTGGTGVLYNEQFF. This chain links TRBV7-8 with TRBJ2-1, with 10 nucleotides matching TRBD1. V lost 5 bases to trimming and J lost 3 bases; unmatched junction nucleotides: 13. CDR1 and CDR2 from the germline V gene are SGHVS and FQNEAQ. The CDR3 spans 18 residues.

This chain uses TRBV7-8 with TRBJ2-3; 9 bases align to TRBD2. J gave up 5 bases and V 8 bases, and 8 bases lay outside the gene matches. Germline CDR1 is SGHVS and CDR2 is FQNEAQ. The CDR3 extends over 14 amino acids. The CDR3 sequence: CASRGGGAVDTQYF. As DNA, the CDR3 is TGTGCCAGCCGCGGGGGGGGCGCGGTAGATACGCAGTATTTT.